Listed below are T cell receptor beta chains from one sample, sequenced in a study of CD8+CD57+ T cells in acquired aplastic anemia. TCRdb reprocessed the reads via MiXCR and lists one record per CDR3 protein. The table has about half a million distinct CDR3 sequences, around a third seen once. Material: sorted CD4+, CD8+, or CD8+CD57+ T cells (not recorded which) from PBMCs. Source of these receptors: a human donor with aplastic anemia. Each CDR3 is given with its conserved first and last residue. A D gene is named only where the DNA matches it firmly. Only some rows state a clone size, as once, few, many or a class for expanded clones.

CDR3 protein: CASSLHGDEQFF; CDR3 DNA: TGTGCCAGCAGCCTCCATGGGGACGAGCAGTTCTTC; clone size: many; J gene: TRBJ2-1; V gene: TRBV7-2; D gene: .
CDR3 protein: CASSEALQGIPQPQHF; CDR3 DNA: TGTGCCAGCAGTGAAGCGCTACAGGGGATCCCTCAGCCCCAGCATTTT; clone size: many; J gene: TRBJ1-5; V gene: TRBV2; D gene: TRBD1
CDR3 protein: CASSDSLAGYEQYF; CDR3 DNA: TGTGCCAGCAGTGATTCGCTAGCGGGCTACGAGCAGTACTTC; clone size: .; J gene: TRBJ2-7; V gene: TRBV6-1; D gene: TRBD2
CDR3 protein: CASSGDSSYTF; CDR3 DNA: TGTGCCAGCTCAGGCGACAGTAGCTACACCTTC; clone size: few; J gene: TRBJ1-2; V gene: TRBV18; D gene: .
CDR3 protein: CASSPGGELYGYTF; CDR3 DNA: TGCGCCAGCAGCCCGGGTGGTGAACTCTATGGCTACACCTTC; clone size: many; J gene: TRBJ1-2; V gene: TRBV5-1; D gene: .
CDR3 protein: CATTPAGGSYEQYF; CDR3 DNA: TGTGCCACTACCCCTGCCGGGGGTTCCTACGAGCAGTACTTC; clone size: .; J gene: TRBJ2-7; V gene: TRBV24-1; D gene: .
CDR3 protein: CASSQEGAGASYEQYF; CDR3 DNA: TGTGCCAGCAGCCAAGAAGGTGCGGGAGCCTCCTACGAGCAGTACTTC; clone size: .; J gene: TRBJ2-7; V gene: TRBV25-1; D gene: TRBD2
CDR3 protein: CASSMPYRGDGYTF; CDR3 DNA: TGTGCCAGCAGCATGCCGTACAGGGGCGATGGCTACACCTTC; clone size: many; J gene: TRBJ1-2; V gene: TRBV13; D gene: TRBD1
CDR3 protein: CASSFAPGRANEKLFF; CDR3 DNA: TGTGCCAGCAGTTTCGCTCCGGGACGCGCCAATGAAAAACTGTTTTTT; clone size: .; J gene: TRBJ1-4; V gene: TRBV12-3/TRBV12-4; D gene: .
CDR3 protein: CASKEYERGVSDTQYF; CDR3 DNA: TGTGCCAGCAAGGAGTATGAGCGGGGGGTTTCAGATACGCAGTATTTT; clone size: many; J gene: TRBJ2-3; V gene: TRBV25-1; D gene: TRBD2
CDR3 protein: CAISYDFDQPQHF; CDR3 DNA: TGTGCCATCAGTTACGATTTCGATCAGCCCCAGCATTTT; clone size: .; J gene: TRBJ1-5; V gene: TRBV10-3; D gene: .
CDR3 protein: CASSLGKDGYTF; CDR3 DNA: TGTGCCAGCAGCTTGGGGAAGGATGGCTACACCTTC; clone size: many; J gene: TRBJ1-2; V gene: TRBV5-6; D gene: .
CDR3 protein: CSAPLAGVRGYEQYF; CDR3 DNA: TGCAGTGCCCCCTTGGCGGGAGTCCGTGGGTACGAGCAGTACTTC; clone size: .; J gene: TRBJ2-7; V gene: TRBV20-1; D gene: TRBD2
CDR3 protein: CASSISGTLVGGEQFF; CDR3 DNA: TGTGCCAGCAGCATTAGCGGGACTCTTGTAGGCGGTGAGCAGTTCTTC; clone size: many; J gene: TRBJ2-1; V gene: TRBV25-1; D gene: TRBD2
CDR3 protein: CASSLGTGGGNTIYF; CDR3 DNA: TGTGCCAGCAGCTTAGGGACAGGGGGAGGAAACACCATATATTTT; clone size: many; J gene: TRBJ1-3; V gene: TRBV7-2; D gene: TRBD1
CDR3 protein: CASGTSGFQETQYF; CDR3 DNA: TGTGCCAGCGGGACTAGCGGGTTCCAAGAGACCCAGTACTTC; clone size: .; J gene: TRBJ2-5; V gene: TRBV9; D gene: TRBD2
CDR3 protein: CSAPSSYNEQFF; CDR3 DNA: TGCAGTGCTCCGAGCTCCTACAATGAGCAGTTCTTC; clone size: .; J gene: TRBJ2-1; V gene: TRBV20-1; D gene: .
CDR3 protein: CASSGSVAGGNTGELFF; CDR3 DNA: TGTGCCAGCAGTGGTTCTGTAGCGGGAGGAAACACCGGGGAGCTGTTTTTT; clone size: many; J gene: TRBJ2-2; V gene: TRBV25-1; D gene: TRBD2
CDR3 protein: CASSLVAADFSGNTIYF; CDR3 DNA: TGCGCCAGCAGCTTGGTGGCAGCTGACTTCTCTGGAAACACCATATATTTT; clone size: few; J gene: TRBJ1-3; V gene: TRBV5-1; D gene: .
CDR3 protein: CASSYSPQNQPQHF; CDR3 DNA: TGTGCCAGCAGTTACTCCCCACAGAATCAGCCCCAGCATTTT; clone size: .; J gene: TRBJ1-5; V gene: TRBV6-5; D gene: .
CDR3 protein: CASSPWEGPGNTIYF; CDR3 DNA: TGTGCCAGCAGTCCCTGGGAGGGGCCAGGAAACACCATATATTTT; clone size: few; J gene: TRBJ1-3; V gene: TRBV6-1; D gene: .
CDR3 protein: CASSSTGLVEQFF; CDR3 DNA: TGCGCCAGCAGCTCAACAGGCTTGGTAGAGCAGTTCTTC; clone size: .; J gene: TRBJ2-1; V gene: TRBV5-1; D gene: .
CDR3 protein: CASSVELGGVQVTQYF; CDR3 DNA: TGTGCCAGCAGCGTAGAGTTGGGGGGCGTGCAAGTGACCCAGTACTTC; clone size: .; J gene: TRBJ2-5; V gene: TRBV9; D gene: .
CDR3 protein: CASTRVNGANVLTF; CDR3 DNA: TGTGCCAGCACCAGGGTAAACGGGGCCAACGTCCTGACTTTC; clone size: many; J gene: TRBJ2-6; V gene: TRBV7-3; D gene: .
CDR3 protein: CARQGLSGNTIYF; CDR3 DNA: TGTGCTAGACAGGGGCTCTCTGGAAACACCATATATTTT; clone size: .; J gene: TRBJ1-3; V gene: TRBV12-5; D gene: TRBD1
CDR3 protein: CASSILTAGGKLFF; CDR3 DNA: TGTGCCAGTAGTATCCTGACAGCGGGGGGAAAACTGTTTTTT; clone size: many; J gene: TRBJ1-4; V gene: TRBV19; D gene: .
CDR3 protein: CASSPPGQGEGEQFF; CDR3 DNA: TGCGCCAGCAGCCCGCCGGGACAGGGGGAGGGTGAGCAGTTCTTC; clone size: .; J gene: TRBJ2-1; V gene: TRBV5-1; D gene: TRBD1
CDR3 protein: CASSEVNAGYNEQFF; CDR3 DNA: TGTGCCAGCAGTGAAGTAAATGCTGGATACAATGAGCAGTTCTTC; clone size: .; J gene: TRBJ2-1; V gene: TRBV6-1; D gene: .
CDR3 protein: CSARDAGTGGSYGYTF; CDR3 DNA: TGCAGTGCTAGAGACGCCGGGACAGGGGGCTCCTATGGCTACACCTTC; clone size: few; J gene: TRBJ1-2; V gene: TRBV20-1; D gene: TRBD1
CDR3 protein: CASSFSGGTEAFF; CDR3 DNA: TGTGCCAGCAGCTTCAGTGGGGGGACTGAAGCTTTCTTT; clone size: .; J gene: TRBJ1-1; V gene: TRBV12-3/TRBV12-4; D gene: .
CDR3 protein: CSAEPTSGSTDTQYF; CDR3 DNA: TGCAGCGCTGAACCAACTAGCGGATCCACAGATACGCAGTATTTT; clone size: .; J gene: TRBJ2-3; V gene: TRBV29-1; D gene: TRBD2
CDR3 protein: CASSRTANTGELFF; CDR3 DNA: TGTGCCAGTAGCCGAACAGCGAACACCGGGGAGCTGTTTTTT; clone size: many; J gene: TRBJ2-2; V gene: TRBV19; D gene: .
CDR3 protein: CASSFGRNSGNTIYF; CDR3 DNA: TGCGCCAGCAGCTTTGGACGGAACTCTGGAAACACCATATATTTT; clone size: few; J gene: TRBJ1-3; V gene: TRBV5-1; D gene: .